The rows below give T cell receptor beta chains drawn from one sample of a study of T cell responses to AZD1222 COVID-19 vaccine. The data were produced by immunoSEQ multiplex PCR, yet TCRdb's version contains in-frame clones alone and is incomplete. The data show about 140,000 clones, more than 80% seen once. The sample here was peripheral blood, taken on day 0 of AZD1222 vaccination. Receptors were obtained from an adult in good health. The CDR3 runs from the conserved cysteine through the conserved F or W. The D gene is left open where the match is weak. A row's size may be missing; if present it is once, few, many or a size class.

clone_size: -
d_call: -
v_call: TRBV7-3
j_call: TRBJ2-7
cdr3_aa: CASSLNPSRYEQYF
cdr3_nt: TGTGCCAGCAGCTTAAACCCCAGCCGCTACGAGCAGTACTTC

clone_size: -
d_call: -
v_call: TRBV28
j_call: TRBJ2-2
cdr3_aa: CASSRTGTRAGELFF
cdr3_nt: TGTGCCAGCAGTCGAACCGGGACAAGGGCCGGGGAGCTGTTTTTT

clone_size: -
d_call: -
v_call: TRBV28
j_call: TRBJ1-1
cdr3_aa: CASSLGRGGRWTEAFF
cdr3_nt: TGTGCCAGCAGTTTAGGCAGGGGCGGTCGGTGGACTGAAGCTTTCTTT

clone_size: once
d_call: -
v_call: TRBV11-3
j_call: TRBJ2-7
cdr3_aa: CASKRTAQTYEQYF
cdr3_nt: TGTGCCAGCAAGCGGACAGCACAAACCTACGAGCAGTACTTC

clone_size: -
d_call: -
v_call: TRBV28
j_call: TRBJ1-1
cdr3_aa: CASSFGGRGLNTEAFF
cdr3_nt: TGTGCCAGCAGTTTTGGGGGCAGAGGCCTAAACACTGAAGCTTTCTTT

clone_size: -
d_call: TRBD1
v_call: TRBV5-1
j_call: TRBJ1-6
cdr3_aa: CASSLDTGDIGSPLHF
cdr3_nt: TGCGCCAGCAGCTTGGATACAGGGGATATTGGTTCACCCCTCCACTTT

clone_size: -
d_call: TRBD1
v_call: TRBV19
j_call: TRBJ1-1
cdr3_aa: CASSIPDRLNTEAFF
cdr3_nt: TGTGCCAGTAGTATCCCGGACAGGTTGAACACTGAAGCTTTCTTT

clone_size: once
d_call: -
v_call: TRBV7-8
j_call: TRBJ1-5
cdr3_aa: CASSLAENQPQHF
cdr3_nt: TGTGCCAGCAGCTTAGCAGAGAATCAGCCCCAGCATTTT

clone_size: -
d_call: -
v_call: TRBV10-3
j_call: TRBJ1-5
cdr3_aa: CAISESAGPGQPQHF
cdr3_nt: TGTGCCATCAGTGAGTCGGCAGGGCCGGGTCAGCCCCAGCATTTT

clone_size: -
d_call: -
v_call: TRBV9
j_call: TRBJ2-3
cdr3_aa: CASSPPAGDTQYF
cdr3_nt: TGTGCCAGCAGCCCCCCGGCCGGAGATACGCAGTATTTT

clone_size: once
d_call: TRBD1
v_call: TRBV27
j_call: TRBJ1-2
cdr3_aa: CASSFTGQGSYGYTF
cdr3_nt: TGTGCCAGCAGTTTCACGGGACAGGGGAGTTATGGCTACACCTTC

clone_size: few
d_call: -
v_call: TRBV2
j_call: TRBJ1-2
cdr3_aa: CASSEEIRAAANYGYTF
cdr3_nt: TGTGCCAGCAGTGAAGAAATTCGGGCAGCAGCTAACTATGGCTACACCTTC

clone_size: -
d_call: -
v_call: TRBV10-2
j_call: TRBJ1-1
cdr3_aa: CASSESLRGAGNTEAFF
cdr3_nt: TGCGCCAGCAGTGAGTCTTTGAGGGGCGCGGGGAACACTGAAGCTTTCTTT

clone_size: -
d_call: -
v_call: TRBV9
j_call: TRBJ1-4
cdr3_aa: CASSPDTGNEKLFF
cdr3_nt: TGTGCCAGCAGCCCCGACACGGGAAATGAAAAACTGTTTTTT

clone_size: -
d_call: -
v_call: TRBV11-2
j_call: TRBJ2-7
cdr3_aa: CASSLEGGNWVSYEQYF
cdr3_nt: TGTGCCAGCAGCTTAGAAGGGGGGAACTGGGTCTCCTACGAGCAGTACTTC

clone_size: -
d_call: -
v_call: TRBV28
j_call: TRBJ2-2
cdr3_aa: CASIHSTDRTGGELFF
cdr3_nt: TGTGCCAGCATCCACTCGACCGACAGGACTGGCGGGGAGCTGTTTTTT